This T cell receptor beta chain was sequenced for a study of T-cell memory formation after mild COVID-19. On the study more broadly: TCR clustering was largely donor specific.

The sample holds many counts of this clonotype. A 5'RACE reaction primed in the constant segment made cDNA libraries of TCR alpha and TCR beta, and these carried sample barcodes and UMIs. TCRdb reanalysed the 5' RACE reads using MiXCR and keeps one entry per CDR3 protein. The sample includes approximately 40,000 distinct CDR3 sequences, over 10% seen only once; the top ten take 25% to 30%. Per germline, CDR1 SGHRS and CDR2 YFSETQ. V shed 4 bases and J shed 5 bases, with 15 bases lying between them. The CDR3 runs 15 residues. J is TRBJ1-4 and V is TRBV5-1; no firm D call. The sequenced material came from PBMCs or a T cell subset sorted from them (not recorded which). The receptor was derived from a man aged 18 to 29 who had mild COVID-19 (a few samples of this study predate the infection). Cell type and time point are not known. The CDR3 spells CASSPTGSGNEKLFF. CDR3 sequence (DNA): TGCGCCAGCAGCCCCACCGGCTCGGGGAATGAAAAACTGTTTTTT.